Given below is one TCR beta chain in context. The antigen remains undetermined. The sample belongs to a study of blood T cells in healthy people across ages. Regarding the study as a whole: When set beside aged donors, long-lived donors presented more naive CD4+ cells and higher diversity.

Alongside a J-beta primer mix, a sample-barcoded 5' primer served in a second PCR lasting roughly 6 to 12 cycles. In TCRdb, the 5' RACE reads were re-called with MiXCR into one record per CDR3 protein. The sample yields around 940,000 distinct CDR3 sequences, 51% seen once. V dropped 5 bases and J dropped 2; count of bases not matched to a gene: 5. The CDR3 length is 15 residues. Germline CDR1 reads SGHAT; CDR2 reads FQNNGV. This chain connects TRBV11-2 to TRBJ2-4, with TRBD1 matching 8 bases. What was sequenced was blood. The origin of this receptor is a woman aged 60-75 years in good health. In DNA, the CDR3 is TGTGCCAGCAGCCGGACAGGGACAACCAAAAACATTCAGTACTTC. Encoded protein: CASSRTGTTKNIQYF.